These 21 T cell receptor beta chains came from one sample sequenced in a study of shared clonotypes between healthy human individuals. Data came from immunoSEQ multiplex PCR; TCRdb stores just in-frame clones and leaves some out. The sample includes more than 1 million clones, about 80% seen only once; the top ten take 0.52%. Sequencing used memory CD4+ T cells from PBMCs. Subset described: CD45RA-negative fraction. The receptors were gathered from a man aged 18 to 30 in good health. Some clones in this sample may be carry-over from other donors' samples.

DNA of the CDR3: TGTGCCAGCAGCAAAAAGGCGGGTTGGGGGATGGATGACCAGTACTTC. Translating it yields CASSKKAGWGMDDQYF. This rearrangement joins TRBV11-2 to TRBJ2-5; D is tentatively TRBD1 or TRBD2 (5 bases each). CDR3 length: 16 residues. V was cut by 5 bases and J by 10 bases, with 26 bases left in between. Per the germline V gene, CDR1 is SGHAT and CDR2 is FQNNGV.

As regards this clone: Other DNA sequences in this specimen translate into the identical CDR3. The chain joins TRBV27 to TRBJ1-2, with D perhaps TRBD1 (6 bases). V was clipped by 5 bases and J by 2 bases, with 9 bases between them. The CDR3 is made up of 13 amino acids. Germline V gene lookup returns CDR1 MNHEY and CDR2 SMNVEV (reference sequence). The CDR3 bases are TGTGCCAGCAGTCCAACAGGGAACTATGGCTACACCTTC. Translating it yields CASSPTGNYGYTF.

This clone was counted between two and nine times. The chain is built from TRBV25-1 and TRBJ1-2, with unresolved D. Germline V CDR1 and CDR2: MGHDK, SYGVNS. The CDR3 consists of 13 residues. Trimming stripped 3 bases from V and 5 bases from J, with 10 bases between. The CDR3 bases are TGTGCCAGCAGTGATCAGGTTGATTATGGCTACACCTTC. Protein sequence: CASSDQVDYGYTF.

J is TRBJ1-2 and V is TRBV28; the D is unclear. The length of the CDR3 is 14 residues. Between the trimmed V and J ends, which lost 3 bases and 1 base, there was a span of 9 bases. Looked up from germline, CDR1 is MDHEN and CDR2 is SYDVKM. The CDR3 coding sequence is TGTGCCAGCAGTTTGGTCAGCTATAACTATGGCTACACCTTC. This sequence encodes CASSLVSYNYGYTF.

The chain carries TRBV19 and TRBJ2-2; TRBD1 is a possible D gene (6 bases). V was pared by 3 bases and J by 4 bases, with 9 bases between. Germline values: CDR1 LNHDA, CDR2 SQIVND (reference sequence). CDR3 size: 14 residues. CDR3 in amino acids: CASSIQTGTGELFF. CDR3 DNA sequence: TGTGCCAGTAGTATTCAGACAGGCACCGGGGAGCTGTTTTTT.

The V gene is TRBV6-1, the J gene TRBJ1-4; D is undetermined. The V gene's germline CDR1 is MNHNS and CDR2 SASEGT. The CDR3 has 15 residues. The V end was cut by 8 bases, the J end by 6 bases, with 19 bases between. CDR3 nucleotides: TGTGCCAGCCTTCCGACTCGGGCTGGCGATGAAAAACTGTTTTTT. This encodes CASLPTRAGDEKLFF.

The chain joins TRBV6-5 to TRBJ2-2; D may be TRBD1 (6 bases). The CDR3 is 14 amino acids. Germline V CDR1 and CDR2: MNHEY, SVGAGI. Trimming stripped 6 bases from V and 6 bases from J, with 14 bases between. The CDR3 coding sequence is TGTGCCAGCAGGGTACTCAGGGGATCCGGGGAGCTGTTTTTT. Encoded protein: CASRVLRGSGELFF.

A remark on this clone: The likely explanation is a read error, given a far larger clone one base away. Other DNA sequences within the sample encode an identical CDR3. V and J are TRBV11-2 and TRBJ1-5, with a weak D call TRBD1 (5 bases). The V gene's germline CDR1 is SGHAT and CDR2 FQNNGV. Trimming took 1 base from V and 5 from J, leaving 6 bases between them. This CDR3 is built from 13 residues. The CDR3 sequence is CASSLVGDQPQHF. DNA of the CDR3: TGTGCCAGCAGCTTAGTGGGGGATCAGCCCCAGCATTTT.

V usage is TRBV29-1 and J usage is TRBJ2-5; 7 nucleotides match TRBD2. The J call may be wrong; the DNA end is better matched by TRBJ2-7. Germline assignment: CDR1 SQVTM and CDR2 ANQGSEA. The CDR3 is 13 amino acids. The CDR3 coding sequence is TGCAGCGTTGCGGGGAGGGTTGGCGACGAGCAGTACTTC. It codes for CSVAGRVGDEQYF.

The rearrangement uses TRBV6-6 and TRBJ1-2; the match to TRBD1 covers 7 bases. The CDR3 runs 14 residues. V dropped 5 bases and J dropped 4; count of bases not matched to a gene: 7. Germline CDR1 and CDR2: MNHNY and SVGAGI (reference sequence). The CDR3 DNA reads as TGTGCCAGCAGTACCCCGGGACAGCTCTATGGCTACACCTTC. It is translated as CASSTPGQLYGYTF.

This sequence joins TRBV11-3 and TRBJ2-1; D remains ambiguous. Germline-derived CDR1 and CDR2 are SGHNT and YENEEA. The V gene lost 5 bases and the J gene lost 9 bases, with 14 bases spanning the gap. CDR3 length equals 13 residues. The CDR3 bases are TGTGCCAGCAGCCCCCTCCTCGGCGGTGAGCAGTTCTTC. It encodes CASSPLLGGEQFF.

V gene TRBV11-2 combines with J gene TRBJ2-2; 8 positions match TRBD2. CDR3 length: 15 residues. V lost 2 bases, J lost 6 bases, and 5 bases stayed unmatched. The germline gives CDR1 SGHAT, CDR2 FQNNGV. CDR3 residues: CASSLTSGYPGELFF. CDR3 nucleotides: TGTGCCAGCAGCTTAACTAGCGGATACCCCGGGGAGCTGTTTTTT.

As DNA, the CDR3 is TGTGCCAGCACAAAGCGGGAGATACATACGCAGTATTTT. This codes for CASTKREIHTQYF. The chain uses TRBV28 and TRBJ2-3; 8 nucleotides align to TRBD2. J lost 7 bases, V lost 7 bases, and 7 bases had no gene match. From germline, CDR1 is MDHEN and CDR2 SYDVKM. The CDR3 covers 13 residues.

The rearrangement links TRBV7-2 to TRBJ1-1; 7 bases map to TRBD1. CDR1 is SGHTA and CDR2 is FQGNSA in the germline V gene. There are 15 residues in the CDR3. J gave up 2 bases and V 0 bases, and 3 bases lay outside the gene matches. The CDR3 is CASSLANRGNTEAFF. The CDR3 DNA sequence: TGTGCCAGCAGCTTAGCGAACAGGGGCAACACTGAAGCTTTCTTT.

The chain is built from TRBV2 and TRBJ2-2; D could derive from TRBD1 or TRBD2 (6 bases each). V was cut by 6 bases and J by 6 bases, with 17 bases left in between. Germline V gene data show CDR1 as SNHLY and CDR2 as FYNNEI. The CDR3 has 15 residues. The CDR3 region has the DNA TGTGCCAGCAGCCTTGGGGGGCGCGGGGCCGGGGAGCTGTTTTTT. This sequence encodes CASSLGGRGAGELFF.

The CDR3 nucleotides are TGTGCCAGCAGTGTGATGAGGGGCGGGAATCCCAGGGGCACTGAAGCTTTCTTT. This encodes CASSVMRGGNPRGTEAFF. V gene TRBV2 combines with J gene TRBJ1-1, with D perhaps matching TRBD1 (6 bases). There are 18 residues in the CDR3. Germline CDR1 reads SNHLY; CDR2 reads FYNNEI. Trimming took 4 bases from V and 4 from J, leaving 25 bases between them.

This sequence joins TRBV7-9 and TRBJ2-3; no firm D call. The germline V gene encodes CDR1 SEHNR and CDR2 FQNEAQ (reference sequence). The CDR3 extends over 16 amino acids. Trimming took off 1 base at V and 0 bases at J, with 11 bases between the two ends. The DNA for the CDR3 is TGTGCCAGCAGCTTAGGTTTTGCGGAGAGCACAGATACGCAGTATTTT. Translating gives CASSLGFAESTDTQYF.

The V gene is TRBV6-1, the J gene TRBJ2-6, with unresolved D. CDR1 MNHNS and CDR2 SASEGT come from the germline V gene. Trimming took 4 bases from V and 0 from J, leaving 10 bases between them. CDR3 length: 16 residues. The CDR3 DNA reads TGTGCCAGCAGTGGAGGCTACGTCTCTGGGGCCAACGTCCTGACTTTC. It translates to CASSGGYVSGANVLTF.

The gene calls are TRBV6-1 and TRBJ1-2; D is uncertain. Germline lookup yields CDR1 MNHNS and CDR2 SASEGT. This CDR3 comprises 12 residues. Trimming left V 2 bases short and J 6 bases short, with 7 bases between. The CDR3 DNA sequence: TGTGCCAGCAGTGAAAGACATGATGGCTACACCTTC. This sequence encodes CASSERHDGYTF.

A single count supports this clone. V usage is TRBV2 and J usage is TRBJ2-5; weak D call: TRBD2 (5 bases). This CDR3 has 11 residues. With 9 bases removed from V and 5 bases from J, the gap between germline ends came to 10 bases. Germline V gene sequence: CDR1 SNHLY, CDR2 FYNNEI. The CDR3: CASTSWETQYF. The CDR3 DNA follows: TGTGCCAGTACTAGTTGGGAGACCCAGTACTTC.

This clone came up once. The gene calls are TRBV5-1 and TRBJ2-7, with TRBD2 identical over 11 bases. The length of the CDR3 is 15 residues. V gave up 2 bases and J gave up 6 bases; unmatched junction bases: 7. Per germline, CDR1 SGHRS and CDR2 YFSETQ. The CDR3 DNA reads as TGCGCCAGCAGCTTTGTAGCGGGAGGGGTGGCCGAGCAGTACTTC. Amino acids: CASSFVAGGVAEQYF.